Each of the 18 T cell receptor beta chains below was sequenced from the same sample in a study of T-cell reconstitution after alpha-beta-depleted transplantation in children. Using unique molecular identifiers, the investigators prepared the TCRbeta library. TCRdb reprocessed the PCR reads with MiXCR, giving one entry per CDR3 protein. The sample consists of about 500,000 distinct CDR3 sequences, 32% of them appearing once. The specimen was PBMCs from the stem cell graft donor, collected from the stem cell graft. The receptors stem from a human donor who donated a stem cell graft to a child with aplastic anemia.

This clonotype has only a few counts. The chain combines TRBV5-1 with TRBJ2-7; unclear D gene. Trimming cost V 7 bases and J 7 bases, with 15 bases left between them. Germline V gives CDR1 SGHRS, CDR2 YFSETQ. CDR3 length: 12 residues. The CDR3 DNA reads TGCGCCAGCCCCCGGTGTCACGGGGAGCAGTACGTC. Translated: CASPRCHGEQYV.

J is TRBJ2-3 and V is TRBV9; D gene unclear. Germline loops: CDR1 SGDLS, CDR2 YYNGEE. The CDR3 has 14 residues. Trimming removed 0 bases at V and 5 bases at J, with 10 bases between. The CDR3 DNA follows: TGTGCCAGCAGCGTAGCCGCCCGTGGAGATACGCAGTATTTT. Encoded protein: CASSVAARGDTQYF.

This chain uses TRBV30 with TRBJ2-1; 9 nucleotides line up with TRBD2. Germline CDR1 GTSNPN, CDR2 SVGIG (reference sequence). This CDR3 is 16 amino acids long. J lost 5 bases, V lost 1 base, and 9 bases had no gene match. Here the CDR3 DNA reads TGTGCCTGGAGTGGGGTTCGACTAGCGGACAACAATGAGCAGTTCTTC. Protein product: CAWSGVRLADNNEQFF. Full variable domain (rest looked up from reference TRBV30 and TRBJ2-1): SQTIHQWPATLVQPVGSPLSLECTVEGTSNPNLYWYRQAAGRGLQLLFYSVGIGQISSEVPQNLSASRPQDRQFILSSKKLLLSDSGFYLCAWSGVRLADNNEQFFGPGTRLTVL.

The table lists this clonotype with a few counts. The chain couples TRBV20-1 to TRBJ1-2; a possible D gene is TRBD1 (5 bases). The CDR3 runs 14 residues. Trimming took off 3 bases at V and 7 bases at J, with 18 bases between the two ends. Germline CDR1 and CDR2: DFQATT and SNEGSKA (reference sequence). This CDR3 is CSARLGREVPGYTF. The CDR3 DNA reads TGCAGTGCTAGGCTCGGCAGGGAGGTCCCTGGCTACACCTTC.

This clonotype was detected only a few times. This chain connects TRBV20-1 to TRBJ2-7; D is ambiguous. The CDR3 totals 15 residues. The V and J ends lost 1 base and 2 bases respectively, with 15 bases between them. From germline, CDR1 is DFQATT and CDR2 SNEGSKA (reference sequence). The CDR3 loop reads CSARVGRTLTYEQYF. The CDR3, as DNA: TGCAGTGCTAGAGTGGGTCGGACCCTGACCTACGAGCAGTACTTC.

The chain carries TRBV28 and TRBJ2-1; D may correspond to TRBD1 or TRBD2 (5 bases each). CDR3 length equals 12 residues. From germline, CDR1 is MDHEN and CDR2 SYDVKM. V lost 2 bases, J lost 12 bases, and 11 bases lay in between. CDR3 nucleotides: TGTGCCAGCAGTTTAGGGGGTCAAGGGCAGTTCTTC. Its protein product is CASSLGGQGQFF.

The CDR3 loop is CASARDRGKTQYF. The DNA for the CDR3 is TGTGCCAGTGCGAGGGACAGGGGAAAGACCCAGTACTTC. This chain uses TRBV28 with TRBJ2-5; 10 nucleotides line up with TRBD1. V trimming: 9 bases; J trimming: 6 bases; junction bases outside the gene matches: 7. The CDR3 sequence is 13 residues long. Germline V gene sequence: CDR1 MDHEN, CDR2 SYDVKM.

The chain employs TRBV11-2 and TRBJ1-4; D is unclear. The CDR3 contains 14 residues. From germline, CDR1 is SGHAT and CDR2 FQNNGV. V shed 3 bases and J shed 11 bases, with 16 bases lying between them. The DNA of the CDR3 is TGTGCCAGCAGCTTGGCCCCCCAGGCTGAGAAACTGTTTTTT. Encoded protein: CASSLAPQAEKLFF.

Only a few counts were recorded for this clonotype. The chain employs TRBV4-2 and TRBJ2-7, with 12 bases fitting TRBD2. Germline V gene data show CDR1 as LGHNA and CDR2 as YNFKEQ. Unmatched junction bases numbered 6, after V lost 4 bases and J lost 5 bases. This CDR3 comprises 15 residues. Written as DNA, the CDR3 is TGTGCCAGCAGCCCCCGGACTAGCGGGATGCACGAGCAGTACTTC. Protein product: CASSPRTSGMHEQYF.

The rearrangement joins TRBV4-2 to TRBJ1-1, with 7 bases fitting TRBD1. The CDR3 extends over 14 amino acids. Germline-derived CDR1 and CDR2 are LGHNA and YNFKEQ. V shed 1 base, J shed 5 bases, and the junction held 4 bases outside the gene matches. The CDR3 DNA sequence: TGTGCCAGCAGCCAAGCTAACAGGGGAACTGAAGCTTTCTTT. Translating it yields CASSQANRGTEAFF.

This clonotype was seen only a few times. This chain uses TRBV7-2 with TRBJ2-1; D gene uncertain. The germline CDR1 and CDR2 sequences are SGHTA and FQGNSA. The CDR3 is made up of 12 amino acids. The ends were cut back, 5 bases at V and 7 bases at J, with 9 bases in the middle. CDR3 DNA: TGTGCCAGCAGCCTCCTTCTGAATGAGCAGTTCTTC. Encoded protein: CASSLLLNEQFF.

The chain carries TRBV15 and TRBJ2-1; 15 bases align to TRBD2. The germline gives CDR1 LNHNV, CDR2 YYDKDF (reference sequence). The CDR3 runs to 16 residues. The trim removed 1 base at V and 8 bases at J, leaving 3 bases unmatched. DNA for the CDR3: TGTGCCACCAGCAGAGCCGGGACTAGCGGGAGGTATGAGCAGTTCTTC. This sequence encodes CATSRAGTSGRYEQFF.

This clonotype was detected only a few times. The V gene is TRBV7-9, the J gene TRBJ2-7; 10 bases are shared with TRBD1. CDR1 is SEHNR and CDR2 is FQNEAQ in the germline V gene (reference sequence). CDR3 size: 16 residues. The V and J ends lost 3 bases and 3 bases, in that order; junction bases with no gene match: 8. The CDR3 loop is CASSFVTGQGIYEQYV. The CDR3 DNA follows: TGTGCCAGCAGCTTCGTGACGGGACAGGGGATCTACGAGCAGTACGTC.

This clonotype showed up just a few times. The V gene is TRBV27, the J gene TRBJ1-5, with D perhaps matching TRBD1 (5 bases). The CDR3 length is 15 residues. The V and J ends lost 3 bases and 0 bases respectively, with 9 bases between them. The germline CDR1 and CDR2 sequences are MNHEY and SMNVEV (reference sequence). Here the CDR3 reads CASSLTVYSNQPQHF. CDR3 DNA sequence: TGTGCCAGCAGTTTGACAGTCTATAGCAATCAGCCCCAGCATTTT.

This clonotype was seen a few times. This rearrangement joins TRBV5-1 to TRBJ2-5; the D gene is possibly TRBD2 (5 bases). The CDR3 has 14 residues. V gave up 2 bases and J gave up 3 bases, with 11 bases separating them. The germline V gene has CDR1 SGHRS and CDR2 YFSETQ. The CDR3 loop reads CASSLVALKETQYF. CDR3 nucleotides: TGCGCCAGCAGCTTAGTAGCGCTTAAAGAGACCCAGTACTTC. Supplemented by reference TRBV5-1 and TRBJ2-5, the full variable domain reads KAGVTQTPRYLIKTRGQQVTLSCSPISGHRSVSWYQQTPGQGLQFLFEYFSETQRNKGNFPGRFSGRQFSNSRSEMNVSTLELGDSALYLCASSLVALKETQYFGPGTRLLVL.

This clonotype was detected a few times. The rearrangement joins TRBV6-1 to TRBJ2-3; 7 bases fit TRBD2. This CDR3 is 15 amino acids long. The V and J ends lost 5 bases and 0 bases, in that order; junction bases with no gene match: 5. Per the germline V gene, CDR1 is MNHNS and CDR2 is SASEGT. CDR3 in DNA: TGTGCCAGCAGTCTAGCGGCCCTTAGCACAGATACGCAGTATTTT. It translates to CASSLAALSTDTQYF.

This clonotype showed up just a few times. The V and J genes are TRBV7-2 and TRBJ1-4, with a tentative D call TRBD1 (5 bases). The CDR3 length is 15 residues. Trimming removed 10 bases from V and 6 bases from J, with 21 bases in between. Per germline, CDR1 SGHTA and CDR2 FQGNSA. In DNA form, the CDR3 reads TGTGCCACCACCCGGGATAGGGGATCATATGAAAAACTGTTTTTT. This translates into CATTRDRGSYEKLFF. The full variable domain, completed using reference TRBV7-2 and TRBJ1-4, is GAGVSQSPSNKVTEKGKDVELRCDPISGHTALYWYRQSLGQGLEFLIYFQGNSAPDKSGLPSDRFSAERTGGSVSTLTIQRTQQEDSAVYLCATTRDRGSYEKLFFGSGTQLSVL.

The rearrangement joins TRBV19 to TRBJ2-5; D possibly uses TRBD1 or TRBD2 (5 bases each). Looked up from germline, CDR1 is LNHDA and CDR2 is SQIVND (reference sequence). The CDR3 sequence is 13 residues long. Trimming took 5 bases from V and 6 from J, leaving 13 bases between them. The CDR3 sequence is CASSRYEGQTQYF. In DNA form, the CDR3 reads TGTGCCAGTAGTCGATACGAGGGGCAGACCCAGTACTTC. The full variable domain, with the rest looked up from reference TRBV19 and TRBJ2-5, is DGGITQSPKYLFRKEGQNVTLSCEQNLNHDAMYWYRQDPGQGLRLIYYSQIVNDFQKGDIAEGYSVSREKKESFPLTVTSAQKNPTAFYLCASSRYEGQTQYFGPGTRLLVL.